The 15 T cell receptor beta chains below were found in one sample sequenced in a study of OX40 agonist ivuxolimab in advanced cancers. Repertoires were generated with immunoSEQ multiplex PCR, while TCRdb's copy carries only in-frame clones and drops some. The sample shows 15,000 to 20,000 clones, 90% to 95% of them seen only once. Sample: CD4+ or CD8+ T cells sorted from blood, taken in a trial of the OX40 agonist ivuxolimab. The receptors derive from an adult with an advanced solid tumor such as melanoma, head and neck, liver or kidney cancer.

The gene calls are TRBV2 and TRBJ2-7, with D unresolved. V was pared by 1 base and J by 3 bases, with 10 bases between. The germline gives CDR1 SNHLY, CDR2 FYNNEI. CDR3 length: 14 residues. The chain's CDR3 is CASSEVGQVYEQYF. CDR3 coding DNA: TGTGCCAGCAGTGAAGTAGGTCAGGTCTACGAGCAGTACTTC.

The chain employs TRBV11-3 and TRBJ1-1; 8 nucleotides align to TRBD1. The CDR3 is 13 amino acids. Per the germline V gene, CDR1 is SGHNT and CDR2 is YENEEA. J gave up 6 bases and V 6 bases, and 6 bases lay outside the gene matches. CDR3 in DNA: TGTGCCAGCAGGGGACAGGAGGGTGCTGAAGCTTTCTTT. Translating it yields CASRGQEGAEAFF.

The chain combines TRBV28 with TRBJ2-7; TRBD1 matches at 8 bases. The CDR3 has 13 residues. Germline lookup yields CDR1 MDHEN and CDR2 SYDVKM. With 4 bases clipped from V and 6 bases from J, the junction kept 5 bases outside the gene matches. CDR3 region: CASSSDRGVEQYF. CDR3 in DNA: TGTGCCAGCAGTTCTGACAGGGGAGTCGAGCAGTACTTC.

In this sample, this clone turned up once. The chain combines TRBV9 with TRBJ2-3, with D perhaps being TRBD1 or TRBD2 (5 bases each). The CDR3 has 13 amino acids. Germline CDR1 and CDR2: SGDLS and YYNGEE. The ends were cut back, 6 bases at V and 5 bases at J, with 13 bases in the middle. The CDR3 bases are TGTGCCAGCAACCCTGGGGACCTAGATACGCAGTATTTT. It yields the protein CASNPGDLDTQYF.

The genes are TRBV15 and TRBJ2-2, with D perhaps matching TRBD1 (6 bases). Germline V lookup: CDR1 LNHNV, CDR2 YYDKDF (reference sequence). The CDR3 extends over 17 amino acids. V lost 0 bases, J lost 5 bases, and 16 bases lay in between. CDR3 in amino acids: CATSRERLTGLTGELFF. The CDR3 nucleotides are TGTGCCACCAGCAGAGAACGCCTAACAGGGCTGACCGGGGAGCTGTTTTTT.

The chain couples TRBV11-2 to TRBJ2-5; 10 nucleotides match TRBD2. CDR3 size: 16 residues. Germline lookup yields CDR1 SGHAT and CDR2 FQNNGV. Unmatched junction bases numbered 6, after V lost 0 bases and J lost 5 bases. The CDR3 DNA is TGTGCCAGCAGCTTAGAGGCTAGCGGGGGTCGTGAGACCCAGTACTTC. As protein: CASSLEASGGRETQYF.

This clone has just a few counts. CDR3 region: CASSSRGDEQYF. CDR3 DNA sequence: TGTGCCAGCAGTTCCAGGGGGGACGAGCAGTACTTC. The rearrangement uses TRBV7-8 and TRBJ2-7, with D possibly matching TRBD1 (7 bases). CDR3 length: 12 residues. Germline V gene sequence: CDR1 SGHVS, CDR2 FQNEAQ. The ends were cut back, 6 bases at V and 5 bases at J, with 11 bases in the middle.

V is TRBV28 and J is TRBJ1-2, with 9 nucleotides matching TRBD1. From germline, CDR1 is MDHEN and CDR2 SYDVKM. The CDR3 has 15 residues. Trimming removed 8 bases from V and 0 bases from J; junction bases left unmatched: 7. CDR3 amino acids: CASRDRVVTNYGYTF. DNA for the CDR3: TGTGCCAGCCGGGACAGGGTAGTAACTAACTATGGCTACACCTTC.

This clone was found a few times. The chain is built from TRBV2 and TRBJ2-1, with D tentatively TRBD1 or TRBD2 (5 bases each). V was pared by 2 bases and J by 6 bases, with 14 bases between. The germline V gene encodes CDR1 SNHLY and CDR2 FYNNEI. The CDR3 spans 15 residues. The CDR3 sequence is CASSELSGGLNEQFF. CDR3 coding DNA: TGTGCCAGCAGTGAATTATCTGGGGGTCTCAATGAGCAGTTCTTC. Drawing the rest from reference TRBV2 and TRBJ2-1, the complete variable domain is EPEVTQTPSHQVTQMGQEVILRCVPISNHLYFYWYRQILGQKVEFLVSFYNNEISEKSEIFDDQFSVERPDGSNFTLKIRSTKLEDSAMYFCASSELSGGLNEQFFGPGTRLTVL.

This sequence joins TRBV6-1 and TRBJ2-1; 12 nucleotides align to TRBD2. The V and J ends lost 8 bases and 5 bases, in that order; junction bases with no gene match: 4. CDR1 is MNHNS, CDR2 SASEGT, per germline. The CDR3 is 14 amino acids. The CDR3 nucleotides are TGTGCCAGCGTGGGACTAGCGGGTCACAATGAGCAGTTCTTC. This sequence encodes CASVGLAGHNEQFF.

The chain employs TRBV27 and TRBJ1-3; D perhaps matches TRBD1 (5 bases). With 0 bases removed from V and 4 bases from J, the gap between germline ends came to 16 bases. Germline assignment: CDR1 MNHEY and CDR2 SMNVEV (reference sequence). This CDR3 comprises 17 residues. The chain's CDR3 is CASSLSRVEGSGNTIYF. The CDR3 bases are TGTGCCAGCAGTTTATCCCGGGTGGAGGGGAGCGGAAACACCATATATTTT.

The V gene is TRBV27, the J gene TRBJ2-7, with TRBD1 matching over 9 bases. The V gene end was trimmed by 3 bases and the J gene end by 6 bases; junction bases not matched to a gene: 6. Germline lookup yields CDR1 MNHEY and CDR2 SMNVEV (reference sequence). This CDR3 has 14 residues. The CDR3 DNA sequence: TGTGCCAGCAGTTTCCAGGGACAGGGAGGCGAGCAGTACTTC. Protein sequence: CASSFQGQGGEQYF.

V usage is TRBV25-1 and J usage is TRBJ1-6; D call uncertain. Germline V gene lookup returns CDR1 MGHDK and CDR2 SYGVNS. The CDR3 loop spans 14 amino acids. Between the trimmed V and J ends, which lost 0 bases and 10 bases, there was a span of 10 bases. The DNA of the CDR3 is TGTGCCAGCAGTGAATATGAGGAACTATCACCCCTCCACTTT. This encodes CASSEYEELSPLHF.

The chain couples TRBV9 to TRBJ2-5; 8 bases fit TRBD2. This CDR3 has 15 residues. Trimming cost V 2 bases and J 2 bases; bases outside gene matches: 5. Germline V lookup: CDR1 SGDLS, CDR2 YYNGEE. CDR3 sequence (DNA): TGTGCCAGCAGCGTCGGCGGGGGGCGTCAAGAGACCCAGTACTTC. The encoded protein is CASSVGGGRQETQYF.

The gene calls are TRBV11-3 and TRBJ2-1; 12 positions match TRBD2. The V and J ends lost 5 bases and 8 bases, in that order; junction bases with no gene match: 13. The CDR3 runs to 17 residues. From germline, CDR1 is SGHNT and CDR2 YENEEA. In nucleotides, the CDR3 is TGTGCCAGCAGCCCCCGGGGGGCTAGCGGGGGGGCTTATGAGCAGTTCTTC. This translates into CASSPRGASGGAYEQFF.